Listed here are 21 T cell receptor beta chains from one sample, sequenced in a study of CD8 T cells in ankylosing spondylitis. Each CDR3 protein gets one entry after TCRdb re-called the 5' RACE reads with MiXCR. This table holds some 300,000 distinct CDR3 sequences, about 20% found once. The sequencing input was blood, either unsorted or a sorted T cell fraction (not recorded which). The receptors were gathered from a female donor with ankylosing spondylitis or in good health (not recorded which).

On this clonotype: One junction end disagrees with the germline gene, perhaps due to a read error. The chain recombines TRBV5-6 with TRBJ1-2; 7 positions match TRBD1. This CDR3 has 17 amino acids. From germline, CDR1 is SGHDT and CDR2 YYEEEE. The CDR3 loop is CASNLLRQGITNYGYTF. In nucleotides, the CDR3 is TGTGCCAGCAACTTGTTAAGACAGGGCATTACTAACTATGGCTACACCTTC.

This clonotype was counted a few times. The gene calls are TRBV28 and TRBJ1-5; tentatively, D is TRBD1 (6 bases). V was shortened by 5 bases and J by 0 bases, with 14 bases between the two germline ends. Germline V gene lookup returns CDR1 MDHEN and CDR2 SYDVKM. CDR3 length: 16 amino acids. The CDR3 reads CASSPPGDGSNQPQHF. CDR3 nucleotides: TGTGCCAGCAGTCCCCCAGGGGACGGTAGCAATCAGCCCCAGCATTTT.

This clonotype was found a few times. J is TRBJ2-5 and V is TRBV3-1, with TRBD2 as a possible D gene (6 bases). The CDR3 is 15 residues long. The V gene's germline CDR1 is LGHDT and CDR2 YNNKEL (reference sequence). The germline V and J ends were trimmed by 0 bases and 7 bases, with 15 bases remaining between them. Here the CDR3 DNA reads TGTGCCAGCAGCCAAGAGGTTGGCGGGATGGCGACCCAGTACTTC. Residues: CASSQEVGGMATQYF.

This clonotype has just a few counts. CDR3 in amino acids: CASSPLRGGSYEQYF. CDR3 in DNA: TGTGCCAGCAGCCCCTTGAGAGGTGGGTCCTACGAGCAGTACTTC. V gene TRBV4-2 combines with J gene TRBJ2-7; D ambiguous. The germline V gene has CDR1 LGHNA and CDR2 YNFKEQ. The CDR3 runs 15 residues. V lost 4 bases to trimming and J lost 1 base, with 14 bases between them.

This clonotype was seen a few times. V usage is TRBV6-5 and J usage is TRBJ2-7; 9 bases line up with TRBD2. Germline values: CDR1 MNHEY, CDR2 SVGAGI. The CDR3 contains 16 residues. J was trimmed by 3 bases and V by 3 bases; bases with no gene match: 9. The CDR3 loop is CASSYSLLAGNYEQYF. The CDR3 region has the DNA TGTGCCAGCAGTTATAGTTTGCTAGCGGGAAACTACGAGCAGTACTTC.

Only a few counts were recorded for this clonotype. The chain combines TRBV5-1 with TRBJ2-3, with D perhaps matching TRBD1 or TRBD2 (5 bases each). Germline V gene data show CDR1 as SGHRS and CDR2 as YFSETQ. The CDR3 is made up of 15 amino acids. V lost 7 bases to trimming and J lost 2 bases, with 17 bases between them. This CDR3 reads CASYVGTVFTDTQYF. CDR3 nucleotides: TGCGCCAGCTACGTCGGGACGGTGTTCACAGATACGCAGTATTTT.

For the CDR3, the DNA is TGTGCCAGCAGCTTGGCAGGGTATAACACTGAAGCTTTCTTT. It codes for CASSLAGYNTEAFF. This chain links TRBV5-4 with TRBJ1-1; D perhaps matches TRBD1 (5 bases). Germline lookup yields CDR1 SGHNT and CDR2 YYREEE (reference sequence). Trimming cost V 0 bases and J 2 bases, with 8 bases left between them. The CDR3 is 14 residues long.

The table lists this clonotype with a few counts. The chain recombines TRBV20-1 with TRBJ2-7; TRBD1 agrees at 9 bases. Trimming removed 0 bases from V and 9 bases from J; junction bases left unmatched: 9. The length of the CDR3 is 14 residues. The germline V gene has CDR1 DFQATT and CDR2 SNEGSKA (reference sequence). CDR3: CSARDGRTGDMQYF. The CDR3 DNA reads TGCAGTGCTAGAGATGGTCGGACAGGGGATATGCAGTACTTC.

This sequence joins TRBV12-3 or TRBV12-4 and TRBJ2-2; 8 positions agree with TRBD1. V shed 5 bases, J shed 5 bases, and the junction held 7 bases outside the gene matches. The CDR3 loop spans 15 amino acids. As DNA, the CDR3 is TGTGCCAGCAGTCAACAGGGGGTGGGGACCGGGGAGCTGTTTTTT. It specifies CASSQQGVGTGELFF.

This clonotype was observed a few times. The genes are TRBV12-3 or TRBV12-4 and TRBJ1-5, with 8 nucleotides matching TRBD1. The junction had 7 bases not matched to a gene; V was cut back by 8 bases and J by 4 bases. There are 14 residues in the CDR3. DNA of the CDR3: TGTGCCAGCGGGCGGACAGGGTCAAATCAGCCCCAGCATTTT. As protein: CASGRTGSNQPQHF.

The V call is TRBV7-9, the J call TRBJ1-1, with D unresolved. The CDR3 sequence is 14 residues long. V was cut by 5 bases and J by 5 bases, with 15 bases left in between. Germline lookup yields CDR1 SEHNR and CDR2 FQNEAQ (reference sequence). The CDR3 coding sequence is TGTGCCAGCAGCCCAGAAGGAGGGAGGACTGAAGCTTTCTTT. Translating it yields CASSPEGGRTEAFF.

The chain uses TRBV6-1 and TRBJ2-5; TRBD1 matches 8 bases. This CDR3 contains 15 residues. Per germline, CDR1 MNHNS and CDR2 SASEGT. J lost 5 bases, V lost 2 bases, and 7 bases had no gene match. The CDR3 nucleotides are TGTGCCAGCAGTGAAAAGGGACAGGTCACGGAGACCCAGTACTTC. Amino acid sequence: CASSEKGQVTETQYF.

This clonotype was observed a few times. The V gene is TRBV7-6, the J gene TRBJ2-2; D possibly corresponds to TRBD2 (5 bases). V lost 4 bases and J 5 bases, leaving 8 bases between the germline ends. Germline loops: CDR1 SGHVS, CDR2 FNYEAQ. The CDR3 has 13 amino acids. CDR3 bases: TGTGCCAGCAGCTCATGGGAGACCGGGGAGCTGTTTTTT. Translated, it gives CASSSWETGELFF.

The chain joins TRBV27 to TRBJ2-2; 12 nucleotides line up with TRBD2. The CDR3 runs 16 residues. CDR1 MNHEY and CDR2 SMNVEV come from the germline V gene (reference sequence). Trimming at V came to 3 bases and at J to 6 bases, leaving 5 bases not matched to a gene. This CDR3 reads CASSFWLAGGAGELFF. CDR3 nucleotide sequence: TGTGCCAGCAGTTTTTGGCTAGCGGGAGGGGCCGGGGAGCTGTTTTTT.

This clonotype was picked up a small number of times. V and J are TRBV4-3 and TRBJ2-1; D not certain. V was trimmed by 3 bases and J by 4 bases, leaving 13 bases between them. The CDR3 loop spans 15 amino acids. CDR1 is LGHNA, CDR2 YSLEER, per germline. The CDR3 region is CASSQGRVGYNEQFF. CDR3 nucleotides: TGCGCCAGCAGCCAGGGTCGGGTGGGGTACAATGAGCAGTTCTTC.

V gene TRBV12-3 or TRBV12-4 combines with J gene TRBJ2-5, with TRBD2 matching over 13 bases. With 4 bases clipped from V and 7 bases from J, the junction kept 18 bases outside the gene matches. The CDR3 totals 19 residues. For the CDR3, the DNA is TGTGCCAGCAGTTCCGGGACTAGCGGGATGGTCCGGCTCGTAGGGACCCAGTACTTC. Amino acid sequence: CASSSGTSGMVRLVGTQYF.

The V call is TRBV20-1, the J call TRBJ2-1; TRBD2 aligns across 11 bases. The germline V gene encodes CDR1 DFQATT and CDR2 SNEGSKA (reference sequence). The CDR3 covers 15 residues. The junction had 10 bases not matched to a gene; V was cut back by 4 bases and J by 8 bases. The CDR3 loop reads CSAKRPTSGTDEQFF. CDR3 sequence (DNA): TGCAGTGCTAAACGCCCGACTAGCGGGACCGATGAGCAGTTCTTC.

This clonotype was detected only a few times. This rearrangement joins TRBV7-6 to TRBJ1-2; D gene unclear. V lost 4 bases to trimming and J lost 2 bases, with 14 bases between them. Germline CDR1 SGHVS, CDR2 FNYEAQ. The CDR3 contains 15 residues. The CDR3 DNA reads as TGTGCCAGCAGCTCAGGTGCCAGACAAAACTATGGCTACACCTTC. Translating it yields CASSSGARQNYGYTF. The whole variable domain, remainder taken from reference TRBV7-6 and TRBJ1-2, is GAGVSQSPRYKVTKRGQDVALRCDPISGHVSLYWYRQALGQGPEFLTYFNYEAQQDKSGLPNDRFSAERPEGSISTLTIQRTEQRDSAMYRCASSSGARQNYGYTFGSGTRLTVV.

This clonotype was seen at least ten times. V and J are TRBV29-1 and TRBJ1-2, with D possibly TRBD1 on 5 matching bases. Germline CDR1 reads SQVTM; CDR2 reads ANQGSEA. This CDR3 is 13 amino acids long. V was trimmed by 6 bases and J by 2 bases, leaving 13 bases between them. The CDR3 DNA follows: TGCAGCGTCGGACAACGGCAGAACTATGGCTACACCTTC. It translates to CSVGQRQNYGYTF.

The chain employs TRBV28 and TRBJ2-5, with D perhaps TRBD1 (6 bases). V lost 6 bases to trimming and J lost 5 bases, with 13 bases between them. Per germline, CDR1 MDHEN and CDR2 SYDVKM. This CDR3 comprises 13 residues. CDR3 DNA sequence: TGTGCCAGCAGCCAGACAGGCTGGGAGACCCAGTACTTC. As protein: CASSQTGWETQYF. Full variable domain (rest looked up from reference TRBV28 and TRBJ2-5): DVKVTQSSRYLVKRTGEKVFLECVQDMDHENMFWYRQDPGLGLRLIYFSYDVKMKEKGDIPEGYSVSREKKERFSLILESASTNQTSMYLCASSQTGWETQYFGPGTRLLVL.

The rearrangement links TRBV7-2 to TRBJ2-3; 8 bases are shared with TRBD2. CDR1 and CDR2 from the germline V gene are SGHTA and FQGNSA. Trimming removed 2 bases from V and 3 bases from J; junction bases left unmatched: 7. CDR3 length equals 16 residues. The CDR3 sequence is CASSLPLGGRTDTQYF. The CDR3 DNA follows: TGTGCCAGCAGCTTACCCCTGGGCGGGAGGACAGATACGCAGTATTTT.